Shown below are 20 T cell receptor beta chains from a single sample sequenced in a study of blood T cell repertoires in COVID-19. The table came from immunoSEQ multiplex PCR; TCRdb's copy has only in-frame clones and leaves some out. The data show 400,000 to 500,000 clones, 86% seen once. The sequenced material came from peripheral blood. The origin of the receptors is a woman aged 25 to 39 with active or convalescent COVID-19.

This clone appeared a few times. The gene calls are TRBV4-1 and TRBJ1-5; TRBD1 is a possible D gene (5 bases). Germline V gene lookup returns CDR1 MGHRA and CDR2 YSYEKL. Trimming took off 1 base at V and 4 bases at J, with 5 bases between the two ends. The CDR3 has 13 amino acids. CDR3 bases: TGCGCCAGCAGCCAAGGGACAAATCAGCCCCAGCATTTT. Translation: CASSQGTNQPQHF.

The rearrangement joins TRBV11-3 to TRBJ2-1; a possible D gene is TRBD1 (5 bases). The V and J ends lost 0 bases and 5 bases respectively, with 8 bases between them. This CDR3 contains 14 residues. Germline lookup yields CDR1 SGHNT and CDR2 YENEEA. CDR3 sequence: CASSLDRVNNEQFF. CDR3 DNA sequence: TGTGCCAGCAGCTTAGACAGGGTAAACAATGAGCAGTTCTTC. Combining the CDR3 with reference TRBV11-3 and TRBJ2-1 gives the whole variable domain EAGVVQSPRYKIIEKKQPVAFWCNPISGHNTLYWYLQNLGQGPELLIRYENEEAVDDSQLPKDRFSAERLKGVDSTLKIQPAELGDSAVYLCASSLDRVNNEQFFGPGTRLTVL.

The V call is TRBV11-2, the J call TRBJ2-5; D is perhaps TRBD1 (6 bases). This CDR3 has 13 amino acids. The V end was cut by 6 bases, the J end by 4 bases, with 12 bases between. CDR1 and CDR2 (germline): SGHAT, FQNNGV. CDR3 amino acids: CASSSGVGETQYF. CDR3 in DNA: TGTGCCAGCAGTTCAGGGGTGGGAGAGACCCAGTACTTC. Complete variable domain (other parts from reference TRBV11-2 and TRBJ2-5): EAGVAQSPRYKIIEKRQSVAFWCNPISGHATLYWYQQILGQGPKLLIQFQNNGVVDDSQLPKDRFSAERLKGVDSTLKIQPAKLEDSAVYLCASSSGVGETQYFGPGTRLLVL.

Here the CDR3 DNA reads TGCAGTGCGCACGGACTCTATGGCTACACCTTC. As protein: CSAHGLYGYTF. V is TRBV20-1 and J is TRBJ1-2, with D hard to call. Germline CDR1 is DFQATT and CDR2 is SNEGSKA (reference sequence). Between the trimmed V and J ends, which lost 6 bases and 4 bases, there was a span of 9 bases. This CDR3 is built from 11 residues.

The J gene is TRBJ2-3, the V gene TRBV2; 7 nucleotides align to TRBD2. The trim removed 8 bases at V and 3 bases at J, leaving 11 bases unmatched. This CDR3 spans 15 amino acids. Germline-derived CDR1 and CDR2 are SNHLY and FYNNEI. In DNA, the CDR3 is TGTGCCAGCCTCGGTTTTTTGGGGGGGACAGATACGCAGTATTTT. It yields the protein CASLGFLGGTDTQYF. The full variable domain, completed using reference TRBV2 and TRBJ2-3, is EPEVTQTPSHQVTQMGQEVILRCVPISNHLYFYWYRQILGQKVEFLVSFYNNEISEKSEIFDDQFSVERPDGSNFTLKIRSTKLEDSAMYFCASLGFLGGTDTQYFGPGTRLTVL.

The rearrangement links TRBV6-5 to TRBJ1-2, with TRBD1 matching 7 bases. The V and J ends lost 2 bases and 4 bases, in that order; junction bases with no gene match: 1. Germline assignment: CDR1 MNHEY and CDR2 SVGAGI. The CDR3 sequence is 13 residues long. The chain's CDR3 is CASSYRDSYGYTF. For the CDR3, the DNA is TGTGCCAGCAGTTACCGGGACAGCTATGGCTACACCTTC.

V gene TRBV18 combines with J gene TRBJ2-1, with TRBD2 identical over 8 bases. Losses at the gene ends were 2 bases for V and 3 bases for J; bases not matched to a gene: 6. The CDR3 has 16 amino acids. Germline CDR1 reads KGHSH; CDR2 reads LQKENI. CDR3 sequence (DNA): TGTGCCAGCTCACCAGGTCCCAGCGGGAGCTACAATGAGCAGTTCTTC. Its protein product is CASSPGPSGSYNEQFF. Full variable domain (remainder filled in from reference TRBV18 and TRBJ2-1): NAGVMQNPRHLVRRRGQEARLRCSPMKGHSHVYWYRQLPEEGLKFMVYLQKENIIDESGMPKERFSAEFPKEGPSILRIQQVVRGDSAAYFCASSPGPSGSYNEQFFGPGTRLTVL.

This clone was seen a handful of times. V gene TRBV4-2 combines with J gene TRBJ2-5; TRBD2 agrees at 14 bases. In germline, CDR1 is LGHNA, CDR2 YNFKEQ. J gave up 5 bases and V 4 bases, and 9 bases lay outside the gene matches. CDR3 length equals 17 residues. The CDR3 nucleotides read TGTGCCAGCAGCCCGATGACTAGCGGGAGGGCCGGGGAGACCCAGTACTTC. Protein: CASSPMTSGRAGETQYF.

The genes are TRBV4-1 and TRBJ2-3, with 10 positions matching TRBD2. This CDR3 is built from 16 residues. V dropped 0 bases and J dropped 6; count of bases not matched to a gene: 6. CDR1 and CDR2 (germline): MGHRA, YSYEKL. DNA for the CDR3: TGCGCCAGCAGCCAAGAGGAGCGGGAGGGCCTGGATACGCAGTATTTT. It specifies CASSQEEREGLDTQYF.

The J gene is TRBJ2-5, the V gene TRBV7-7, with 8 bases lining up with TRBD1. Germline V gives CDR1 SSHAT, CDR2 FNYEAQ (reference sequence). The CDR3 extends over 15 amino acids. J gave up 5 bases and V 3 bases, and 8 bases lay outside the gene matches. The CDR3: CASSLSQGASETQYF. The CDR3 nucleotides are TGTGCCAGCAGCTTGAGCCAGGGGGCCAGTGAGACCCAGTACTTC.

Here the CDR3 DNA reads TGTGCCACCAGTGACGCGGGGCAAGAGACCCAGTACTTC. Its protein is CATSDAGQETQYF. The chain has TRBV24-1 and TRBJ2-5; possible D gene TRBD2, 6 bases. The length of the CDR3 is 13 residues. Germline values: CDR1 KGHDR, CDR2 SFDVKD. Trimming cost V 4 bases and J 2 bases, with 7 bases left between them.

In this sample, this clone turned up once. This chain connects TRBV5-1 to TRBJ1-6, with a possible D match to TRBD1 (5 bases). The germline CDR1 and CDR2 sequences are SGHRS and YFSETQ. Trimming pared 0 bases from V and 13 bases from J, leaving 20 bases between. This CDR3 is 16 amino acids long. The CDR3 is CASSLAPPGPGTPLHF. CDR3 in DNA: TGCGCCAGCAGCTTGGCCCCCCCAGGGCCCGGAACGCCCCTCCACTTT.

This rearrangement joins TRBV11-1 to TRBJ1-2; perhaps TRBD1 as D (5 bases). Deletions cut 6 bases from V and 8 bases from J, with 16 bases between. This CDR3 region has 13 residues. The germline gives CDR1 SGHAT, CDR2 FQDESV (reference sequence). CDR3: CASRTNQGFGYTF. CDR3 DNA: TGTGCCAGCAGGACCAATCAGGGATTCGGCTACACCTTC.

The chain recombines TRBV12-2 with TRBJ1-1. TRBV12-2 is given as a pseudogene. This CDR3 is 18 amino acids long. The CDR3 sequence: CASRLGPGILCMNTEAFF. Here the CDR3 DNA reads TGTGCAAGTCGCTTAGGGCCCGGGATTCTCTGTATGAACACTGAAGCTTTCTTT.

The V call is TRBV6-5, the J call TRBJ2-3; D is perhaps TRBD1 (5 bases). CDR3 length equals 13 residues. CDR1 and CDR2 (germline): MNHEY, SVGAGI. V lost 4 bases to trimming and J lost 6 bases, with 11 bases between them. The CDR3 spells CASSFGQTDTQYF. CDR3 bases: TGTGCCAGCAGTTTCGGACAAACCGATACGCAGTATTTT.

The chain is built from TRBV6-1 and TRBJ2-7; 9 nucleotides line up with TRBD2. The germline gives CDR1 MNHNS, CDR2 SASEGT. Trimming at V came to 4 bases and at J to 1 base, leaving 11 bases not matched to a gene. This CDR3 contains 17 residues. The CDR3 spells CASSVRVGAGGSYEQYF. CDR3 DNA sequence: TGTGCCAGCAGTGTTAGGGTAGGAGCGGGGGGATCCTACGAGCAGTACTTC.

The chain uses TRBV4-1 and TRBJ2-1; 12 nucleotides match TRBD2. CDR3 length: 17 residues. Germline CDR1 and CDR2: MGHRA and YSYEKL. V lost 5 bases to trimming and J lost 5 bases; unmatched junction nucleotides: 10. The CDR3 DNA follows: TGCGCCAGCAGCTACTCACAGACTAGCGGGGGTAACAATGAGCAGTTCTTC. Amino acid sequence: CASSYSQTSGGNNEQFF.

This CDR3 is CASSLDEGTGYTGELFF. DNA for the CDR3: TGTGCCAGCAGCTTAGACGAGGGGACAGGGTACACCGGGGAGCTGTTTTTT. The chain uses TRBV7-6 and TRBJ2-2; 9 bases map to TRBD1. Germline loops: CDR1 SGHVS, CDR2 FNYEAQ. This CDR3 contains 17 residues. Trimming removed 1 base from V and 3 bases from J; junction bases left unmatched: 6.

This chain links TRBV6-5 with TRBJ1-2; D remains ambiguous. V was trimmed by 8 bases and J by 7 bases, leaving 11 bases between them. The CDR3 extends over 11 amino acids. Germline CDR1 is MNHEY and CDR2 is SVGAGI. As DNA, the CDR3 is TGTGCCAGCGGCCCTGTTGCTGGCTACACCTTC. It codes for CASGPVAGYTF.

The CDR3 protein is CASSQGGHYTF. In nucleotides, the CDR3 is TGTGCCAGCAGCCAAGGGGGGCACTACACCTTC. The rearrangement uses TRBV3-1 (or the pseudogene TRBV3-2) and TRBJ1-2; a possible D gene is TRBD1 (6 bases). The germline V and J ends were trimmed by 1 base and 10 bases, with 7 bases remaining between them. The V gene's germline CDR1 is LGHDT and CDR2 YNNKEL (reference sequence). The CDR3 has 11 residues.